This T cell receptor beta chain comes out of a study of CD8+ T cells in alopecia areata listed by TCRdb under 2018. Describing the broader study: The treated patients, all with moderate-to-severe alopecia areata, were enrolled in an open-label pilot trial of oral tofacitinib given at 5 to 10 mg twice daily. Scalp clonality was compared among normal scalp (n=4), patchy alopecia areata scalp (n=8), and alopecia totalis/universalis scalp (n=8). Biopsies were taken from tofacitinib-treated patients at baseline and at 4 and 24 weeks of treatment, and a later scalp biopsy was taken in several of the tofacitinib-treated patients. In humans, TCRbeta sequencing was performed on scalp tissue and on sorted CD4+ and CD8+ peripheral blood T cells from healthy controls and from patients with patchy or totalis/universalis alopecia areata. RNA was obtained with the PAXgene miRNA kit for fixed scalp, the miRNeasy kit for PBMCs, and the RNeasy kit for mouse skin. Tofacitinib was administered for 6 to 18 months, and 6 months of follow-up off drug were then conducted to assess delayed response and recurrence. TCRbeta CDR3 regions were amplified by immunoSEQ multiplex PCR using 35 Vbeta forward and 13 Jbeta reverse primers. In both human patients and the C3H/HeJ mouse model, the study applied high-throughput TCRbeta sequencing to look at T cell clonal expansion in alopecia areata. Study-wide conclusions, independent of this receptor: Scalp TCR repertoire analysis is complicated because resident alphabeta T cells in normal human skin are also sequenced, whereas mouse skin is dominated by gammadelta T cells. Compared with normal scalp, lesional scalp had higher clonality and more expanded CD8+ clones, particularly in alopecia totalis/universalis, a pattern that suggests antigenic drive. Shared TCR sequences between patients were less evident than in mice, which may be partly attributable to HLA diversity in the patient population.

Read against the paper, the sample's time point label means: baseline before oral tofacitinib. From alopecia areata patients, peripheral blood was collected along with lesional scalp punch biopsies. After PBMCs were isolated by density centrifugation and stained for CD3, CD4 and CD8, a FACSAria was used to sort CD4+ and CD8+ T cells. CDR1 is given as MNHEY and CDR2 as SVGAGI, both from the germline V gene. From the cysteine through the phenylalanine, the CDR3 covers 13 amino acids. Left in the record is the CDR3 DNA by itself, 39 bases read in frame from the first base. V is trimmed back by 5 bases and J by 6 bases, and the junction contains 5 bases that no gene match accounts for. This clone was recorded once. This receptor's antigen is unknown. Per-base quality was not reported, and no clone a single base away is much larger than it. To prepare the library, the immunoSEQ multiplex PCR assay was applied. For TCR sequencing, RNA was extracted from every sample and reverse transcribed into cDNA to serve as template. SuperScript III was used for first-strand cDNA synthesis, primed with a 2:1 mix of oligo-dT and random hexamers. A synthetic immune receptor repertoire was used to measure amplification bias, and any remaining bias was corrected computationally. The original pipeline was this. Raw reads were preprocessed to remove errors, and CDR3 was defined by IMGT conventions from the conserved cysteine to phenylalanine. Clonality was computed as 1 minus the Shannon entropy, with the entropy normalized by log2 of the number of productive unique TCRs. CD4 or CD8 identity of scalp clones was inferred by cross-referencing scalp TCRbeta sequences with sorted blood CD4 and CD8 repertoires. As stored in TCRdb, this immuneACCESS dataset retains in-frame rearrangements with V and J assigned. A fraction of the clones does not appear; measured against another copy, unresolved V genes explain less than half of the discrepancy, and the remainder lacks a known reason. For V, J and clone size, that table is used; D and trimming come from the DNA. This sample gives 130,000 to 150,000 clones in total; about half of them show up just once. The ten biggest clones cover 0.95% to 1% of the sample.

The sequenced sample was CD4+ T cells sorted from blood, obtained at week 0. The receptor comes from a human donor with alopecia areata. This receptor chain uses TRBV6-5 and TRBJ1-1; 8 central bases correspond to TRBD1. The CDR3 loop reads CASSRQGLAEAFF. The nucleotide sequence is TGTGCCAGCAGTCGACAGGGGTTGGCTGAAGCTTTCTTT.